This entry lists 21 T cell receptor beta chains sequenced from one sample in a study of T cell repertoires in cytomegalovirus infection. Their antigens are not known. In TCRdb, the reads were re-called with MiXCR into one record per CDR3 protein. This table holds about 900,000 distinct CDR3 sequences, about a third found once. Specimen: cultured CD8+ T cells from PBMCs, collected from culture after CMV antigen stimulation. These receptors all stem from a human donor in good health (CMV status not recorded). Some clones in this sample may be carry-over from other donors' samples.

The chain carries TRBV12-3 or TRBV12-4 and TRBJ1-5; D uncertain. This CDR3 region has 14 residues. With 4 bases removed from V and 4 bases from J, the gap between germline ends came to 11 bases. DNA for the CDR3: TGTGCCAGCAGTTATGACGGAATTAATCAGCCCCAGCATTTT. Translated, it gives CASSYDGINQPQHF.

The V and J genes are TRBV2 and TRBJ2-7, with D perhaps TRBD2 (8 bases). The germline CDR1 and CDR2 sequences are SNHLY and FYNNEI. The CDR3 totals 15 residues. V was clipped by 9 bases and J by 3 bases, with 21 bases between them. The chain's CDR3 is CARGTAGTRNYEQYF. CDR3 bases: TGTGCCAGGGGGACAGCCGGGACTAGAAACTACGAGCAGTACTTC.

The chain uses TRBV6-6 and TRBJ2-2, with a tentative D call TRBD1 (7 bases). CDR1 MNHNY and CDR2 SVGAGI come from the germline V gene (reference sequence). V lost 0 bases, J lost 7 bases, and 21 bases lay in between. The CDR3 extends over 18 amino acids. CDR3 residues: CASSYSKVQGGRDGELFF. The DNA of the CDR3 is TGTGCCAGCAGTTACTCGAAGGTCCAGGGGGGCAGGGACGGGGAGCTGTTTTTT.

The chain combines TRBV7-2 with TRBJ2-2, with 7 bases matching TRBD2. V shed 2 bases, J shed 4 bases, and the junction held 7 bases outside the gene matches. There are 16 residues in the CDR3. The V gene's germline CDR1 is SGHTA and CDR2 FQGNSA. The CDR3 DNA is TGTGCCAGCAGCTTATACCCCAGCGGGGCCACCGGGGAGCTGTTTTTT. Translating gives CASSLYPSGATGELFF.

The chain combines TRBV10-3 with TRBJ1-1; D is unclear. The V gene lost 2 bases and the J gene lost 8 bases, with 15 bases spanning the gap. The CDR3 spans 14 residues. Germline V gene lookup returns CDR1 ENHRY and CDR2 SYGVKD. The CDR3 nucleotides are TGTGCCATCAGTGAGAGCTCGGGGAGATGGGAAGCTTTCTTT. It encodes CAISESSGRWEAFF.

This clonotype was seen just once. A much larger clone differs from this one at a single base, so this may be a read error. This chain links TRBV27 with TRBJ2-1; TRBD1 matches 7 bases. This CDR3 is 14 amino acids long. The V gene end was trimmed by 4 bases and the J gene end by 5 bases; junction bases not matched to a gene: 5. CDR1 is MNHEY, CDR2 SMNVEV, per germline (reference sequence). In nucleotides, the CDR3 is TGTGCCAGCAGTTCCCCGGGACAGCACAATGAGCAGTTCTTC. Translated: CASSSPGQHNEQFF.

The chain recombines TRBV20-1 with TRBJ2-4; TRBD1 matches 7 bases. The trim removed 6 bases at V and 4 bases at J, leaving 12 bases unmatched. The CDR3 contains 15 residues. From germline, CDR1 is DFQATT and CDR2 SNEGSKA (reference sequence). The CDR3 is CSAAAGTGEKNIQYF. DNA of the CDR3: TGCAGTGCCGCAGCAGGTACAGGGGAGAAAAACATTCAGTACTTC.

This chain connects TRBV5-6 to TRBJ2-1, with D unclear. CDR1 SGHDT and CDR2 YYEEEE come from the germline V gene. The CDR3 length is 15 residues. Trimming stripped 4 bases from V and 5 bases from J, with 16 bases between. For the CDR3, the DNA is TGTGCCAGCAGCCCGGTCTACTCGAAGGACAATGAGCAGTTCTTC. This encodes CASSPVYSKDNEQFF.

Only a few counts were recorded for this clonotype. The rearrangement links TRBV4-1 to TRBJ2-1, with TRBD1 as a possible D gene (5 bases). V was cut by 0 bases and J by 10 bases, with 13 bases left in between. CDR3 length: 14 residues. Per the germline V gene, CDR1 is MGHRA and CDR2 is YSYEKL. For the CDR3, the DNA is TGCGCCAGCAGCCAAGATTACAGGATGGTGGAGCAGTTCTTC. Translation gives CASSQDYRMVEQFF.

This clonotype was recorded many times. The rearrangement joins TRBV6-1 to TRBJ2-1; 12 bases fit TRBD2. The germline gives CDR1 MNHNS, CDR2 SASEGT. J was trimmed by 4 bases and V by 1 base; bases with no gene match: 5. The CDR3 spans 17 residues. CDR3 DNA sequence: TGTGCCAGCAGTGAAGGACCCGGACTAGCGGGGTACAATGAGCAGTTCTTC. Translated: CASSEGPGLAGYNEQFF.

This clonotype has more than one count but fewer than ten. The V gene is TRBV4-1, the J gene TRBJ1-3; unclear D gene. The length of the CDR3 is 14 residues. The V and J ends lost 1 base and 2 bases respectively, with 6 bases between them. The germline V gene has CDR1 MGHRA and CDR2 YSYEKL. The CDR3 spells CASSQVAAGNTIYF. The CDR3 region has the DNA TGCGCCAGCAGCCAAGTCGCCGCTGGAAACACCATATATTTT.

The chain has TRBV5-1 and TRBJ2-2, with D maybe TRBD1 (5 bases). From germline, CDR1 is SGHRS and CDR2 YFSETQ. Deletions cut 2 bases from V and 2 bases from J, with 16 bases between. The CDR3 is 17 residues long. DNA of the CDR3: TGCGCCAGCAGCTTCCAACAGGAGACCCCAAACACCGGGGAGCTGTTTTTT. Residues: CASSFQQETPNTGELFF.

This clonotype was observed at least ten times. The J gene is TRBJ2-4, the V gene TRBV7-3; D might be TRBD2 (6 bases). The CDR3 has 15 amino acids. Germline CDR1 SGHTA, CDR2 FQGTGA. V was trimmed by 5 bases and J by 3 bases, leaving 14 bases between them. The CDR3 bases are TGTGCCAGCAGCAATCTGTGGAGGGGCAAAAACATTCAGTACTTC. Translated: CASSNLWRGKNIQYF.

This clonotype showed up many times. The chain joins TRBV7-8 to TRBJ2-1; TRBD2 agrees at 9 bases. V shed 0 bases and J 3 bases; nucleotides not matched to a gene: 6. CDR1 SGHVS and CDR2 FQNEAQ come from the germline V gene. This CDR3 is built from 17 residues. CDR3 region: CASSLARAGGYYNEQFF. The CDR3 nucleotides read TGTGCCAGCAGCTTAGCGAGAGCGGGGGGATACTACAATGAGCAGTTCTTC. Full variable domain (rest looked up from reference TRBV7-8 and TRBJ2-1): GAGVSQSPRYKVAKRGQDVALRCDPISGHVSLFWYQQALGQGPEFLTYFQNEAQLDKSGLPSDRFFAERPEGSVSTLKIQRTQQEDSAVYLCASSLARAGGYYNEQFFGPGTRLTVL.

The V and J genes are TRBV20-1 and TRBJ2-7; D not certain. V lost 6 bases, J lost 2 bases, and 14 bases lay in between. The germline gives CDR1 DFQATT, CDR2 SNEGSKA (reference sequence). This CDR3 contains 13 residues. The CDR3 coding sequence is TGCAGTGCCCGAGACGCGGTGGCCTACGAGCAGTACTTC. Translating it yields CSARDAVAYEQYF.

This clonotype was detected ten times or more. The genes are TRBV7-8 and TRBJ1-1; D call uncertain. CDR3 length equals 14 residues. Germline V gene lookup returns CDR1 SGHVS and CDR2 FQNEAQ. The V gene lost 1 base and the J gene lost 5 bases, with 11 bases spanning the gap. In nucleotides, the CDR3 is TGTGCCAGCAGCTTAGAGTTCGTGGGGACTGAAGCTTTCTTT. It specifies CASSLEFVGTEAFF.

This clonotype was seen a single time. The chain employs TRBV7-9 and TRBJ2-7; D call uncertain. Trimming removed 1 base from V and 0 bases from J, with 13 bases in between. Per germline, CDR1 SEHNR and CDR2 FQNEAQ (reference sequence). This CDR3 spans 16 amino acids. The CDR3 region is CASSLEAGALSYEQYV. CDR3 nucleotide sequence: TGTGCCAGCAGCTTAGAGGCAGGTGCCCTCTCCTACGAGCAGTACGTC.

This clonotype was detected many times. CDR3 bases: TGTGCCAGCAGTTTTCAGGGGAGCATGAACACTGAAGCTTTCTTT. Residues: CASSFQGSMNTEAFF. V and J are TRBV12-3 or TRBV12-4 and TRBJ1-1; possible D gene TRBD1, 6 bases. The V end lost 3 bases, the J end lost 0 bases, and 11 bases lay between the germline ends. This CDR3 contains 15 residues.

This clonotype was observed a single time. The chain uses TRBV7-9 and TRBJ1-6, with D perhaps TRBD1 (5 bases). The CDR3 loop spans 12 amino acids. Trimming shortened V by 5 bases and J by 9 bases, and 8 bases separated the two germline ends. Per germline, CDR1 SEHNR and CDR2 FQNEAQ (reference sequence). The CDR3: CASSTGGSPLHF. In DNA form, the CDR3 reads TGTGCCAGCAGCACCGGGGGTTCACCCCTCCACTTT. The entire variable domain, with the rest obtained from reference TRBV7-9 and TRBJ1-6, is as follows: DTGVSQNPRHKITKRGQNVTFRCDPISEHNRLYWYRQTLGQGPEFLTYFQNEAQLEKSRLLSDRFSAERPKGSFSTLEIQRTEQGDSAMYLCASSTGGSPLHFGNGTRLTVT.

This clonotype came up a few times. The chain couples TRBV6-2 or TRBV6-3 to TRBJ2-1, with D hard to call. Germline CDR1 is MNHEY and CDR2 is SVGEGT. Trimming removed 0 bases from V and 3 bases from J, with 12 bases in between. The CDR3 extends over 16 amino acids. The CDR3 loop reads CASSYSLTADYNEQFF. The DNA of the CDR3 is TGTGCCAGCAGTTACTCTTTGACGGCAGACTACAATGAGCAGTTCTTC.

The chain is built from TRBV28 and TRBJ1-2, with D perhaps matching TRBD1 (5 bases). This CDR3 is built from 13 residues. V shed 3 bases and J shed 8 bases, with 13 bases lying between them. CDR1 is MDHEN, CDR2 SYDVKM, per germline. CDR3 nucleotides: TGTGCCAGCAGTTTGGGGACTCCGTGGGGCTACACCTTC. It translates to CASSLGTPWGYTF.